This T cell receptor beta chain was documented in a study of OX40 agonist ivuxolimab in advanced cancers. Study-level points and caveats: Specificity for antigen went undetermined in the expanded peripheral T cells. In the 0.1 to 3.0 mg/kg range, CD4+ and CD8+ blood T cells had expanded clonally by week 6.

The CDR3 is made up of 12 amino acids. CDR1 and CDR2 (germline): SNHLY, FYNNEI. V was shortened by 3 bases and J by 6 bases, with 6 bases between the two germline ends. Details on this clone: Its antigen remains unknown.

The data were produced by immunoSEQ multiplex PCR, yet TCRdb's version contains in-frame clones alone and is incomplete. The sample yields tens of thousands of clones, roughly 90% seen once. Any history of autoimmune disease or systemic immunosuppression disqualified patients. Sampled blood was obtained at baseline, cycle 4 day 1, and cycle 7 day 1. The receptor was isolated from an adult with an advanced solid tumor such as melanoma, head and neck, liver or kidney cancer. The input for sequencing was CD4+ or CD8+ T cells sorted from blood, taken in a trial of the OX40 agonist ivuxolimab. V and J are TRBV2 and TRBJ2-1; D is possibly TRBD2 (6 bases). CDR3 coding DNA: TGTGCCAGCAGTGATAGCGGCAATGAGCAGTTCTTC. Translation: CASSDSGNEQFF.